The TCR beta chain under discussion was sequenced for a study of T cell repertoires in cytomegalovirus infection. In the study overall: CMV infection together with matching HLA type was indicated by public TCR beta signatures.

Study conclusions and caveats: Predominance within the ex vivo response was attributable to HLA-C-restricted CMV-specific TCR beta clonotypes. Cumulative public TCR beta family frequency identified carriers of CMV plus the relevant HLA.

Per the germline V gene, CDR1 is SGHVS and CDR2 is FNYEAQ. The V end lost 1 base, the J end lost 8 bases, and 9 bases lay between the germline ends. The CDR3 sequence is 13 residues long. Each CDR3 protein gets one entry after TCRdb re-called the reads with MiXCR. The table includes some 400,000 distinct CDR3 sequences, 15% to 20% detected once. This clonotype was detected ten times or more. Its antigen is unidentified. The chain links TRBV7-6 to TRBJ2-1; D call uncertain. This sequence was found in a human donor in good health (CMV status not recorded). Some clones in this sample may be carry-over from other donors' samples. The sample comprised PBMCs. DNA for the CDR3: TGTGCCAGCAGCTTAGAGGTCTGGCATGAGCAGTTCTTC. Its protein product is CASSLEVWHEQFF.